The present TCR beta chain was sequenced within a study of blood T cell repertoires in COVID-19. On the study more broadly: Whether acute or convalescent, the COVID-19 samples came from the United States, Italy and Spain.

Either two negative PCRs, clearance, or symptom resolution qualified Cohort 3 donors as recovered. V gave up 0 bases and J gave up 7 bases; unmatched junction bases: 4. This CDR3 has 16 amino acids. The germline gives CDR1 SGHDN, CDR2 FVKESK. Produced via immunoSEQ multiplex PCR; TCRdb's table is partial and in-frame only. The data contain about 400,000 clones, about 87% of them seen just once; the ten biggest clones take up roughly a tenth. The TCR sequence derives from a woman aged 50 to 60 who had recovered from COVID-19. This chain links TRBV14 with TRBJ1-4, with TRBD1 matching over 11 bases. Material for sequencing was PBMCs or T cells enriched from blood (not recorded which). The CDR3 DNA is TGTGCCAGCAGCCAAGAGTGGACAGGGGGCGTTGAAAAACTGTTTTTT. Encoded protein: CASSQEWTGGVEKLFF.